This TCR beta chain was sequenced in a study of regulatory T cells in long-lasting Graves disease. Study context: Over 5 years of antithyroid drugs with positive TSH receptor antibodies was taken to mean persistent Graves' disease. Study findings and constraints: Accuracy may have been reduced by the small sample size.

There are 14 residues in the CDR3. The V end was cut by 1 base, the J end by 5 bases, with 6 bases between. Arm-PCR of CDR3 regions with iRepertoire HTBI primers generated TCR beta libraries. One entry per CDR3 protein results from TCRdb running MiXCR on the multiplex PCR reads. The data show 400,000 to 500,000 distinct CDR3 sequences, 20% to 25% seen once. Time point defined: persistent/refractory GD, antithyroid drugs over 5 years with positive TRAb. RNA extracted from PBMCs served as the sequencing template. Roughly 9 milliliters of peripheral blood were taken and placed in EDTA tubes. Ten or more counts support this clonotype. Its antigen is not known.

This clonotype was obtained from a female donor with Graves disease. This sequence joins TRBV12-3 or TRBV12-4 and TRBJ1-6; no clear D. Specimen: peripheral blood mononuclear cells (PBMCs), collected when the disease was refractory, from a patient treated with antithyroid drugs. CDR3 DNA sequence: TGTGCCAGCAGTTTAGGGCTGAATAATTCACCCCTCCACTTT. Amino acid sequence: CASSLGLNNSPLHF.